This T cell receptor beta chain was documented in a study of beta chain features in type 1 diabetes (dated 2018 in TCRdb). For the wider study: Patients and healthy donors did not differ in mean age, gender distribution, total cell number or subset yield. The study compared TCRB repertoires of sorted circulating CD4+ T cell subsets between recently diagnosed type 1 diabetes patients and matched healthy donors. A total of about 99,000,000 sorted cells were examined across all samples, and RNA yield correlated strongly with the number of cells per subset. Regulatory and stem cell-like memory subsets were obtained from only 8 patients and about eight healthy donors, while naive and central memory subsets were obtained from all 28 donors.

The research as a whole found: Naive, central memory and regulatory TCRB repertoires appeared more similar among patients than among healthy donors. PCR might favor shorter templates, but patient and control samples were amplified and corrected together, so any skew would affect both groups equally. Because cDNA was sequenced instead of genomic DNA, highly expressing activated cells could be over-represented, though the groups showed no difference in activation or CD3 levels. Patients with type 1 diabetes made fewer insertions and deleted more nucleotides at VDJ recombination sites, implying thymic rearrangement abnormalities. Because small numbers of individuals were included in the HLA sub-analyses, any influence of HLA type on TCRB rearrangement was left unresolved. In all four CD4+ subsets, TCRB CDR3 length was moderately but significantly shorter in type 1 diabetes patients.

A single peripheral blood draw of around 100 mL on average was collected from each donor into heparinised tubes. Naive, central memory, regulatory and stem cell-like memory CD4+ T cells were sorted on a BD FACSAria II using a panel including CD45RO, CCR7, CD25, CD127, CD95 and CD27. A purity above 95% was achieved for all sorted populations. PBMCs were isolated immediately by Lymphoprep density gradient centrifugation and stained directly without culture. So that batch effects would be minimized, each experiment stained and sorted samples in pairs, pairing one healthy donor with one patient. The High Capacity cDNA Reverse Transcription Kit was used to reverse transcribe all of the isolated RNA, meaning that expressed TCRB transcripts were what got sequenced. Deep immunoSEQ sequencing was performed on naive, central memory and regulatory T cell samples, with an average of roughly 3.6 million total reads per sample. After sorted cells were lysed in RLT buffer, RNA was extracted with DNase-treated RNeasy Micro or Mini kits, with the choice depending on cell number. To prevent cross-contamination, each cell subset was processed individually, whereas patient and healthy donor samples were processed jointly. TCRB sequences were amplified from cDNA with the immunoSEQ multiplex PCR, producing 87-bp fragments spanning the CDR3 region. Sequencing of the amplicons was done on the Illumina HiSeq platform. Per the authors' processing: Synthetic template baselines were used to correct PCR bias computationally, reads within Hamming distance 2 were collapsed, and singletons that could not be merged were discarded. By aligning reads against IMGT, V, D and J genes, CDR3 length, and insertions or deletions at six rearrangement sites were assigned. Within each subset, clonotype counts were normalized to sorted cell number, after which true diversity and Gini coefficients were computed with the tcR R package. The overlap coefficient, calculated on TCRB nucleotide sequences, was used to quantify repertoire sharing. As a proxy for the pre-selection repertoire, out-of-frame TCRB sequences from naive cells were analyzed. Here the immuneACCESS table is served through TCRdb, limited to in-frame sequences with V and J called. Missing clones are a known gap in these copies; in checked studies unresolved V genes cover under half, and the rest lacks a known reason. V, J and clone size are those of that table, while D and trimming were read from the DNA. For this sample there are some 150,000 clones; more than 9% appear just once. The biggest ten clones account for around 1.2% of the sample.

Reading the germline V gene gives CDR1 MGHDK and CDR2 SYGVNS. Relative to germline, V is missing 3 bases and J is missing 5 bases, with 9 bases of the junction outside any gene match. The CDR3 covers 15 residues, taking in both the cysteine and the phenylalanine. Only the CDR3 part of the read is kept: 45 bases, read in frame from the first base. Comments on this clone: Which antigen it targets is not known. Per-base qualities were not stored, and no clone one base away is much larger.

Specimen: naive CD4+ T cells from blood. The cell subset or site tag for this specimen amounts to: true naive CD4+ T cells. The sequence derives from a man aged 18-30 years in good health. The V gene is TRBV25-1 and the J gene is TRBJ2-5, with 7 bases matching TRBD2. The CDR3 sequence is CASSDPWGGLETQYF. The DNA sequence follows: TGTGCCAGCAGTGACCCGTGGGGAGGGTTGGAGACCCAGTACTTC.